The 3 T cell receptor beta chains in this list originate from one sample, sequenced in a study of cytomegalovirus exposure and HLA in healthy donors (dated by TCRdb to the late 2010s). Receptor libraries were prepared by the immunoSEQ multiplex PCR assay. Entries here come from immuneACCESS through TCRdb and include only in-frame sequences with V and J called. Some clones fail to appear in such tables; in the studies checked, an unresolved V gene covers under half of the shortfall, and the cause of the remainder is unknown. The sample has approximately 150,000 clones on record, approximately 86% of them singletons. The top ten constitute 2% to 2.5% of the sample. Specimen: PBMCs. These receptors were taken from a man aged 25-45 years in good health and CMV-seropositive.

As DNA, the CDR3 is TGTGCCAGCAGCTCCCCACAAGACTACTTTCTCGAGCAGTACTTC. This codes for CASSSPQDYFLEQYF. The chain combines TRBV7-2 with TRBJ2-7; possibly TRBD2 for D (5 bases). The CDR3 has 15 residues. The germline gives CDR1 SGHTA, CDR2 FQGNSA. V lost 4 bases and J 6 bases, leaving 19 bases between the germline ends.

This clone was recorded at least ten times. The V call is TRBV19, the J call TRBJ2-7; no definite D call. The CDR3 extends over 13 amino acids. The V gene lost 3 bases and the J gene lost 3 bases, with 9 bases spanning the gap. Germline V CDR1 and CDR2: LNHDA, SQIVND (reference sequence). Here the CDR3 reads CASSISLFYEQYF. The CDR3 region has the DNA TGTGCCAGTAGTATTAGTCTTTTCTACGAGCAGTACTTC.

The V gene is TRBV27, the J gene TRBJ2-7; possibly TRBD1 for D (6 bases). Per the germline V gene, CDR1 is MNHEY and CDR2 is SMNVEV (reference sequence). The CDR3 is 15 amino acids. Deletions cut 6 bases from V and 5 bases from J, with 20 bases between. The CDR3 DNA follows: TGTGCCAGCAGCTGGGACCAGGGGATGCGGCACGAGCAGTACTTC. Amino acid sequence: CASSWDQGMRHEQYF.